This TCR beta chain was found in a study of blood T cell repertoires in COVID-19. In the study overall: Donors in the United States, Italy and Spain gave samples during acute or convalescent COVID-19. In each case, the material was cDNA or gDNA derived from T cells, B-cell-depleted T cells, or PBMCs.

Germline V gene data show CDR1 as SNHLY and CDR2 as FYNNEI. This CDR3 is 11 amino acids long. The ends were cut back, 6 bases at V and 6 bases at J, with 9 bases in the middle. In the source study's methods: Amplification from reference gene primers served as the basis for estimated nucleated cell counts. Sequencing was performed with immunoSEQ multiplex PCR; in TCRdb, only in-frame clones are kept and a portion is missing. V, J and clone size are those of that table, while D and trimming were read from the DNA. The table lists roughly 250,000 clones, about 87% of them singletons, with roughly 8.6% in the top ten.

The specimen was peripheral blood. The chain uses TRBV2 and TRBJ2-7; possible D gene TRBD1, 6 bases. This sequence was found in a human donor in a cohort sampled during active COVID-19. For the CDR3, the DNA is TGTGCCAGCAGGGCCAGGGGCGAGCAGTACTTC. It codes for CASRARGEQYF.